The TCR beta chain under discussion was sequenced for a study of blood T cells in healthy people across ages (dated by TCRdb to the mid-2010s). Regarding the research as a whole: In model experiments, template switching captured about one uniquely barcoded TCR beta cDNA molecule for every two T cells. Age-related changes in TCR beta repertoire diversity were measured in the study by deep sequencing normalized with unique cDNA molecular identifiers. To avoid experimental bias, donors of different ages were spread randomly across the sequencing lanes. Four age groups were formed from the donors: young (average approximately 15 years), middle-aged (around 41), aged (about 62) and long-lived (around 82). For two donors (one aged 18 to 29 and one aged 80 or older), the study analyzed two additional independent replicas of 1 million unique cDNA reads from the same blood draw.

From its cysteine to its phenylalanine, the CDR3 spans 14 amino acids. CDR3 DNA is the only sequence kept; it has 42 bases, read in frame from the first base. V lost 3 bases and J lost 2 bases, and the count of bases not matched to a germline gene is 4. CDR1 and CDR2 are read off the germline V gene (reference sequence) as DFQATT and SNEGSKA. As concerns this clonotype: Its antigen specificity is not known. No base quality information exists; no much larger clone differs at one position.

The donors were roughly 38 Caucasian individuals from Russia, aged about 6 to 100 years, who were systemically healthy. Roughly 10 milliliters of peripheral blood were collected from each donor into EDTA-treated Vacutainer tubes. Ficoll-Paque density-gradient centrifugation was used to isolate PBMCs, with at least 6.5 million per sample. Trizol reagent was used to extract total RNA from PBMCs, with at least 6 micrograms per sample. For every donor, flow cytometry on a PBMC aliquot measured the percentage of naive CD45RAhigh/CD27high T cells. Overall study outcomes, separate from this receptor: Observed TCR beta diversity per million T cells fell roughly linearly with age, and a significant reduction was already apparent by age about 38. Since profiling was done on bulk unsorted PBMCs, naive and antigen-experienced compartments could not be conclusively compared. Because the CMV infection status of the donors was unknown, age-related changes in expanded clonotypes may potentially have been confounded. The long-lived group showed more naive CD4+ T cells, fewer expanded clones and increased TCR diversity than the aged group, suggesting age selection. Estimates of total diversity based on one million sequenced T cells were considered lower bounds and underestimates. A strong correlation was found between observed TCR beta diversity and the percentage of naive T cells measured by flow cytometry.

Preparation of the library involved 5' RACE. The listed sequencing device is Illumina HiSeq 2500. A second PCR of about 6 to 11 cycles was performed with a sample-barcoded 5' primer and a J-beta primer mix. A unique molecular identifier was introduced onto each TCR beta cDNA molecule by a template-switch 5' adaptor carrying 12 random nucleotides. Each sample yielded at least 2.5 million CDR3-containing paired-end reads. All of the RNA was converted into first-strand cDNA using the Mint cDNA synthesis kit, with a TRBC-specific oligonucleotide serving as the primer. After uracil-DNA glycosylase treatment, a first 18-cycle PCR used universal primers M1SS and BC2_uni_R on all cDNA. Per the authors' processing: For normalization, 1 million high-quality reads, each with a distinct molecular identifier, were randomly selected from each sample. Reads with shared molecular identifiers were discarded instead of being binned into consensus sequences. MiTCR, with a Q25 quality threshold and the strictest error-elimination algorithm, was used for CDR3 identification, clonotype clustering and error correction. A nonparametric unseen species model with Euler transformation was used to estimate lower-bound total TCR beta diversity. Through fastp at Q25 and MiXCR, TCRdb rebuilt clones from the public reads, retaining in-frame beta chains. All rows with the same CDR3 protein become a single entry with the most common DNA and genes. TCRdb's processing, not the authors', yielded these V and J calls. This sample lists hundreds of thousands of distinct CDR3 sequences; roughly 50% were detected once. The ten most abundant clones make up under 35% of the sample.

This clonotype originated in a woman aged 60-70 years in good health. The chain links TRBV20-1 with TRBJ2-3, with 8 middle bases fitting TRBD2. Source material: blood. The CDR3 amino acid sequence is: CSASTGGYTDTQYF. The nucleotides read TGCAGTGCTAGTACGGGGGGGTACACAGATACGCAGTATTTT.